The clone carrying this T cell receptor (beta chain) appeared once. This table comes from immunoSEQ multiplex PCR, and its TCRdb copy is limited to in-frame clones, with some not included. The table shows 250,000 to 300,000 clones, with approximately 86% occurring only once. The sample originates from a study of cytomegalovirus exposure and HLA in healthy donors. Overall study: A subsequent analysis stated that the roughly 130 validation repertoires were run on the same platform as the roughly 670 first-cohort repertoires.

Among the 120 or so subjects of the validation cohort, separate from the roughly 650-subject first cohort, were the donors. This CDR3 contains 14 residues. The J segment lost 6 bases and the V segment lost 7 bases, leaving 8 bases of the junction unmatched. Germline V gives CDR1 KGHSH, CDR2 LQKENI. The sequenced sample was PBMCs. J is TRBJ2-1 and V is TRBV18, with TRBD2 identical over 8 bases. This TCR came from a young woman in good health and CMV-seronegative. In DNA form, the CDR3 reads TGTGCCAGCTATCGGCGGGAGGCAGTCAATGAGCAGTTCTTC. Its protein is CASYRREAVNEQFF.